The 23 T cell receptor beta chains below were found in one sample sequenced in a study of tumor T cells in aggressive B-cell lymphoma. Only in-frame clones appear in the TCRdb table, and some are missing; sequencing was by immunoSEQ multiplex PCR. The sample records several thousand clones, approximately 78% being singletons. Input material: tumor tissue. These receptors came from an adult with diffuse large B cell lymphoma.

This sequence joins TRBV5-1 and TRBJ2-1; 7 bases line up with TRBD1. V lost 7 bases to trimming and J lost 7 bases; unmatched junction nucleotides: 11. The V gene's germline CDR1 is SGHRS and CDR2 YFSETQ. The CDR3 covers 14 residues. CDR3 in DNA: TGCGCCAGCGGATCCGGGACAGAATTGAATGAGCAGTTCTTC. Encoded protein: CASGSGTELNEQFF.

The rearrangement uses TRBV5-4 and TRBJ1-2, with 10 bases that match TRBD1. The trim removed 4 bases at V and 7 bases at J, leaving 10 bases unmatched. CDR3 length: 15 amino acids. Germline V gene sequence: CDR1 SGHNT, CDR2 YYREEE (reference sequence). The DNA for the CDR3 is TGTGCCAGCAGCCTAATAGGGACAGGGGAAAGTGGCTACACCTTC. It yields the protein CASSLIGTGESGYTF.

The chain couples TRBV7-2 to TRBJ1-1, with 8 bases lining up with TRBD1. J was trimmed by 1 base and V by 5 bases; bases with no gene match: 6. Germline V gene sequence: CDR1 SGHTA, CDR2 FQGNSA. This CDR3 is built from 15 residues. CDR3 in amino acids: CASSRSGTGNTEAFF. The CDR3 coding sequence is TGTGCCAGCAGCCGATCCGGGACAGGGAACACTGAAGCTTTCTTT.

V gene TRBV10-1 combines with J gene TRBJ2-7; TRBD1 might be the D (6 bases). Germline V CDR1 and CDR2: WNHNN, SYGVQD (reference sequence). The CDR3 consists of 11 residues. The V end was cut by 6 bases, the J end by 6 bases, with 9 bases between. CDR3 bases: TGCGCCAGCAGCCAGGGGACCGAGCAGTACGTC. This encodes CASSQGTEQYV.

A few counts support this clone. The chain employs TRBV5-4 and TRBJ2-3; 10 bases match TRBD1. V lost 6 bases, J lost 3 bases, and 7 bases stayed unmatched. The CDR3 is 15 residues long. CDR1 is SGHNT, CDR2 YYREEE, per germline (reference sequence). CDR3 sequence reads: CASNSRQGATDTQYF. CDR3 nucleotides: TGTGCCAGCAACTCTCGACAGGGGGCGACAGATACGCAGTATTTT.

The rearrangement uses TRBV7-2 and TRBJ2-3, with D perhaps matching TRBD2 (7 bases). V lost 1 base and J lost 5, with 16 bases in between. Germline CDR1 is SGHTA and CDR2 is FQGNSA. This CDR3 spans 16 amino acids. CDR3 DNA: TGTGCCAGCAGCTTAGTAAGGGGGGGGCCTAGAGATACGCAGTATTTT. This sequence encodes CASSLVRGGPRDTQYF.

The CDR3 nucleotides are TGTGCCAGCAGTGAAAATCCAGGGGACCAAGAGACCCAGTACTTC. Its protein is CASSENPGDQETQYF. This chain uses TRBV25-1 with TRBJ2-5; TRBD1 is a possible D gene (6 bases). V dropped 2 bases and J dropped 0 bases, with 10 bases sitting between them. CDR3 length: 15 amino acids. Germline CDR1 MGHDK, CDR2 SYGVNS. Supplemented by reference TRBV25-1 and TRBJ2-5, the full variable domain reads EADIYQTPRYLVIGTGKKITLECSQTMGHDKMYWYQQDPGMELHLIHYSYGVNSTEKGDLSSESTVSRIRTEHFPLTLESARPSHTSQYLCASSENPGDQETQYFGPGTRLLVL.

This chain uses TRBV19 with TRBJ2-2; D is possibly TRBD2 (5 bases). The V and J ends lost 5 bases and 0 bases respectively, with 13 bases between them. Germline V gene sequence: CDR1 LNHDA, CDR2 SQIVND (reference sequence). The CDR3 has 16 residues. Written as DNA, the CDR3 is TGTGCCAGTAGTCCCCCAGGAGGACCGAACACCGGGGAGCTGTTTTTT. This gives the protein CASSPPGGPNTGELFF.

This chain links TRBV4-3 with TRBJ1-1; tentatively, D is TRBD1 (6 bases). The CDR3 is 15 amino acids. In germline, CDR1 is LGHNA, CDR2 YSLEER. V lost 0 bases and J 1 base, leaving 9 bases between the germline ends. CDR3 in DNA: TGCGCCAGCAGCCAAGATCGCAGGGGGAACACTGAAGCTTTCTTT. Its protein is CASSQDRRGNTEAFF.

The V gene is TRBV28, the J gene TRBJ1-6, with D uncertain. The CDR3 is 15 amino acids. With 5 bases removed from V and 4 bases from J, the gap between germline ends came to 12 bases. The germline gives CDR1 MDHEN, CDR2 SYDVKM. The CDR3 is CASSGPDKYNSPLHF. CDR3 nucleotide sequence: TGTGCCAGCAGTGGGCCAGACAAGTATAATTCACCCCTCCACTTT.

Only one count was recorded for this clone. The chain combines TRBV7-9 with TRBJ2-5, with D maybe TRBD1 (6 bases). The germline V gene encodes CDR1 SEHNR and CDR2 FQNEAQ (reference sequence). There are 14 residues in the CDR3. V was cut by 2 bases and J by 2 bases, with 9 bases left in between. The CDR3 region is CASSLQGGQETQYF. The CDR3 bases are TGTGCCAGCAGCTTACAAGGGGGACAAGAGACCCAGTACTTC.

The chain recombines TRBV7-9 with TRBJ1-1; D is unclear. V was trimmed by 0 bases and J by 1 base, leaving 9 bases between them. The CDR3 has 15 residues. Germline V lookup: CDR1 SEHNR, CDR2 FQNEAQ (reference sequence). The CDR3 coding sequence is TGTGCCAGCAGCTTAGCCGCGGGAGAGAACACTGAAGCTTTCTTT. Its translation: CASSLAAGENTEAFF.

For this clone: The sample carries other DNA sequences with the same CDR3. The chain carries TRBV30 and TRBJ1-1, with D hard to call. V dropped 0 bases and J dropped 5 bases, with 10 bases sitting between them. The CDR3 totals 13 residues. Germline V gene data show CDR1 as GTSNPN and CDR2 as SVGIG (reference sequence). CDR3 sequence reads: CAWSVLGGTEAFF. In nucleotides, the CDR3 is TGTGCCTGGAGTGTACTTGGAGGGACTGAAGCTTTCTTT.

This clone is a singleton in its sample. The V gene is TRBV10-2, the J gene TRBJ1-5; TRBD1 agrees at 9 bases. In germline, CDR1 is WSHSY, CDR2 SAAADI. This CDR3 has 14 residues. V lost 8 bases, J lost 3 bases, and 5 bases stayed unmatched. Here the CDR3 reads CASGTGGHNQPQHF. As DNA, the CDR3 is TGCGCCAGCGGAACAGGGGGCCACAATCAGCCCCAGCATTTT.

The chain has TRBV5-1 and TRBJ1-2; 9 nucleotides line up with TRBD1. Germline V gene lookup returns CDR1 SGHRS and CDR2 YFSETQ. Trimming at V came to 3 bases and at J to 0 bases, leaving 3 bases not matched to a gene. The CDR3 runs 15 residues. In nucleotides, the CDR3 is TGCGCCAGCAGCTCGTGGACAGGGGCTAACTATGGCTACACCTTC. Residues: CASSSWTGANYGYTF.

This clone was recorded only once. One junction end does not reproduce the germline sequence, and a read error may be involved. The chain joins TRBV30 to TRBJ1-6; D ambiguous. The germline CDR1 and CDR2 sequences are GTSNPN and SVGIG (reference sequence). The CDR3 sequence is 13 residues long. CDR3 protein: CAWREGNNSPLHF. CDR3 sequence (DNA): TGTGCCTGGAGAGAGGGCAATAATTCACCCCTCCATTTT.

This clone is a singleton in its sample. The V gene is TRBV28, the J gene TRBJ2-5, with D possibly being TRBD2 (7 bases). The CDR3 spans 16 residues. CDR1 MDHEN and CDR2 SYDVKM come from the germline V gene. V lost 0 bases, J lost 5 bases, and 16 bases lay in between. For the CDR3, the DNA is TGTGCCAGCAGTTTATGGTCCCTTGGGGGGGCCGAGACCCAGTACTTC. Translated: CASSLWSLGGAETQYF.

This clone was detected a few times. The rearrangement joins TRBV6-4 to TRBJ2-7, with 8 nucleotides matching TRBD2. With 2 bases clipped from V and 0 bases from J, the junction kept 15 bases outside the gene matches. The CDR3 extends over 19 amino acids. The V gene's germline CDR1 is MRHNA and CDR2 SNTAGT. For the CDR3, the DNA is TGTGCCAGCAGTGACCTTTGGCGGGGGGCCCCAATTAGCTCCTACGAGCAGTACGTC. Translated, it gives CASSDLWRGAPISSYEQYV.

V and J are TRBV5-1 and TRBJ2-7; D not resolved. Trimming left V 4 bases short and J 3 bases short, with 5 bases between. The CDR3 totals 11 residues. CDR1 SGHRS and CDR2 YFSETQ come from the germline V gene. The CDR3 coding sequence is TGCGCCAGCAGCCAGGACTACGAGCAGTACTTC. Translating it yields CASSQDYEQYF. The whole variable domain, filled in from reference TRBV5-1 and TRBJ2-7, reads KAGVTQTPRYLIKTRGQQVTLSCSPISGHRSVSWYQQTPGQGLQFLFEYFSETQRNKGNFPGRFSGRQFSNSRSEMNVSTLELGDSALYLCASSQDYEQYFGPGTRLTVT.

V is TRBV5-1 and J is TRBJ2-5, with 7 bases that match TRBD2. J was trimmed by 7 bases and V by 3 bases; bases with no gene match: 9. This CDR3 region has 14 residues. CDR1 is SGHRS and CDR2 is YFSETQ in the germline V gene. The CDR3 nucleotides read TGCGCCAGCAGCTCCACTAGCGCGATCGGGACCCAGTACTTC. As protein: CASSSTSAIGTQYF.

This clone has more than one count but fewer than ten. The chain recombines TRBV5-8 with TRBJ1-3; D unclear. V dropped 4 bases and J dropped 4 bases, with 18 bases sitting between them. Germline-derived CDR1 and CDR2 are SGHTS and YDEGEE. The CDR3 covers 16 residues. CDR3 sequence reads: CASSPRTARSGNTIYF. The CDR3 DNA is TGTGCCAGCAGCCCCAGGACTGCCCGGTCCGGAAACACCATATATTTT.

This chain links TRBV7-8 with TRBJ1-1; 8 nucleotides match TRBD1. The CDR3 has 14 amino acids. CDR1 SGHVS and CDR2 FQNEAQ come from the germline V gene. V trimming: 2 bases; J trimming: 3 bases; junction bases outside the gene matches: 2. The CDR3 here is CASSLQQGDTEAFF. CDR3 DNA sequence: TGTGCCAGCAGCTTACAACAGGGGGACACTGAAGCTTTCTTT.

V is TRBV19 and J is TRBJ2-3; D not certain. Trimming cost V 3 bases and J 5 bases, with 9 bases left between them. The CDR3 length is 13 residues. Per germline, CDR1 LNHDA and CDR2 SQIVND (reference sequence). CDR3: CASSMAEEDTQYF. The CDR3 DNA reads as TGTGCCAGTAGTATGGCAGAGGAAGATACGCAGTATTTT.